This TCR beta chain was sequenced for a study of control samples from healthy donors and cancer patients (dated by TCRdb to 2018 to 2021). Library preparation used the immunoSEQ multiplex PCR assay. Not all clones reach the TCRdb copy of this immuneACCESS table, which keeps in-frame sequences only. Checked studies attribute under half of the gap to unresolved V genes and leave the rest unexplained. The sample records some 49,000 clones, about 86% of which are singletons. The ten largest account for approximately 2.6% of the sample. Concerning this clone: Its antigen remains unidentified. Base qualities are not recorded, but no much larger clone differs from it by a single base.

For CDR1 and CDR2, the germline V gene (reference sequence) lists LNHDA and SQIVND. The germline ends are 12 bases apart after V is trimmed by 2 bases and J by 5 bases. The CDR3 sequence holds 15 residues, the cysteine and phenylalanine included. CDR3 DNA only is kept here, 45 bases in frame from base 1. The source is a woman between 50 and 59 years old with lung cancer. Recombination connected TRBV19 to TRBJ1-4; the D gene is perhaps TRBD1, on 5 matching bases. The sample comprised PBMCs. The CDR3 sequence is CASSITAGRNEKLFF. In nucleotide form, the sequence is TGTGCCAGTAGTATAACGGCAGGGAGAAATGAAAAACTGTTTTTT. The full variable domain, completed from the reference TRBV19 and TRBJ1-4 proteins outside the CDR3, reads DGGITQSPKYLFRKEGQNVTLSCEQNLNHDAMYWYRQDPGQGLRLIYYSQIVNDFQKGDIAEGYSVSREKKESFPLTVTSAQKNPTAFYLCASSITAGRNEKLFFGSGTQLSVL.